This T cell receptor (beta chain) was found in a study of vaccination effects on CD4 cells after COVID-19. Within the ViraFEST assay, antigen-specific CD4+ T cells underwent expansion with viral peptide pools prior to sequencing. Once cultured for 10 days, the cells underwent separation to obtain CD4+ T cells. As regards this clone: The target antigen is unknown.

The junction had 20 bases not matched to a gene; V was cut back by 7 bases and J by 0 bases. CDR3 length: 21 amino acids. Germline V gene data show CDR1 as SNHLY and CDR2 as FYNNEI. Data came from immunoSEQ multiplex PCR; TCRdb stores just in-frame clones and leaves some out. Of about 79,000 clones detected, about 70% appear once; the ten largest clones hold approximately 1.7%. The clonotype was recovered from a human donor who received a COVID-19 vaccine. The chain carries TRBV2 and TRBJ2-6; 8 bases fit TRBD1. Specimen: CD4+ T cells from PBMCs cultured with HCoV-229E spike peptides, collected before COVID-19 vaccination. CDR3 bases: TGTGCCAGCAATGACCAGGTCCCCCTGGGACAGGCAAGCTCTGGGGCCAACGTCCTGACTTTC. Translating gives CASNDQVPLGQASSGANVLTF.